The TCR beta chain under discussion was sequenced for a study of metastatic and nonmetastatic thyroid tumors. Study-wide background: Malignant thyroid and benign thyroid patients provided blood and tumor or nodule tissue whose repertoires were compared.

Original data processing: The study took CDR3 differences across clinicopathological groups and made a distant-metastasis classifier for papillary thyroid cancer from them. TCRdb re-clonotyped the PCR reads through MiXCR. The V and J calls were not made by the authors but by TCRdb's processing. The data show approximately 30,000 clones, 30% seen once. J lost 1 base, V lost 1 base, and 0 bases had no gene match. Per germline, CDR1 LGHNA and CDR2 YNFKEQ. The CDR3 has 15 residues. Findings of the study overall: A significant increase in TCR beta diversity was reportedly seen in malignant thyroid tumors relative to benign nodules, in blood and tumor.

No patient received treatment before thyroid surgery. This clone was seen repeatedly, ten times or more. Antigen unknown. This clonotype originated in a female donor with papillary thyroid cancer or a benign thyroid nodule (not recorded which). Some clones in this sample may be carry-over from other donors' samples. The specimen sequenced was blood. The J gene is TRBJ2-2, the V gene TRBV4-2; 7 bases fit TRBD2. CDR3 protein: CASSQASGNTGELFF. CDR3 DNA: TGTGCCAGCAGCCAAGCTAGCGGGAACACCGGGGAGCTGTTTTTT.